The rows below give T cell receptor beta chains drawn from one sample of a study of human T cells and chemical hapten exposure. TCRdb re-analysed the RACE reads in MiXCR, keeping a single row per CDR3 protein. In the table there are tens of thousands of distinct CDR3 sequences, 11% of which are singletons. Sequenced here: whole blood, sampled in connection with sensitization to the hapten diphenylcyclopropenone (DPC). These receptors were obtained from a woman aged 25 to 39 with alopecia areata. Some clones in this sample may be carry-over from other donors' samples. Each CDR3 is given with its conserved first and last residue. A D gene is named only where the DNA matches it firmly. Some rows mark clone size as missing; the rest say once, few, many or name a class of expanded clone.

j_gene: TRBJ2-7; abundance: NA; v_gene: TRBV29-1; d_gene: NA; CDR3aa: CSVGHGTYEQYF; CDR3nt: TGCAGCGTTGGGCATGGGACCTACGAGCAGTACTTC
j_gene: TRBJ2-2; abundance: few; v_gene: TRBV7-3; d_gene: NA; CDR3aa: CASSTDRNTGELFF; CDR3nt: TGTGCCAGCAGCACGGACCGAAACACCGGGGAGCTGTTTTTT
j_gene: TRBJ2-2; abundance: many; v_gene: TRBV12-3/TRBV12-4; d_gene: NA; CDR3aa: CASSENRELFF; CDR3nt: TGTGCCAGCAGTGAAAACCGGGAGCTGTTTTTT
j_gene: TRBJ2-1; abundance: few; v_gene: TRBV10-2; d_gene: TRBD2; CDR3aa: CASSPGRGAYNEQFF; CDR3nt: TGCGCCAGCAGTCCAGGGCGGGGGGCCTACAATGAGCAGTTCTTC
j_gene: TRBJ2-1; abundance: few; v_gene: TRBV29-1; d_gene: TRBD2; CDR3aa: CSVLGLAGGNEQFF; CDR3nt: TGCAGCGTCCTTGGACTAGCGGGAGGGAATGAGCAGTTCTTC
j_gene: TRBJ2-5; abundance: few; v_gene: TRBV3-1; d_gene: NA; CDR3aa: CASSSQPAGKETQYF; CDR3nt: TGTGCCAGCAGCTCTCAACCCGCAGGGAAAGAGACCCAGTACTTC
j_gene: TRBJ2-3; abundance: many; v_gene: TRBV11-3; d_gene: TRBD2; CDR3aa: CASSLGETSGTTDTQYF; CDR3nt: TGTGCCAGCAGCTTAGGAGAGACTAGCGGTACCACAGATACGCAGTATTTT
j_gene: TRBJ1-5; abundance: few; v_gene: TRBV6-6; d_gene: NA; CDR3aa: CASSYGGYSQPQHF; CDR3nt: TGTGCCAGCAGTTACGGAGGGTATAGTCAGCCCCAGCATTTT
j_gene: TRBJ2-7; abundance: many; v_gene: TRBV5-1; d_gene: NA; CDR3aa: CASSLPTGTYEQYF; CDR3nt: TGCGCCAGCAGCTTGCCGACAGGAACCTACGAGCAGTACTTC
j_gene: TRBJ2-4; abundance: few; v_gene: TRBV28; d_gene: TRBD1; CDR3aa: CASSPGTVIQNIQYF; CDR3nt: TGTGCCAGCAGCCCCGGGACAGTGATACAAAACATTCAGTACTTC
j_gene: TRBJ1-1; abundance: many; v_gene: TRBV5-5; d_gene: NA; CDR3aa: CASSFISNTEAFF; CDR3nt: TGTGCCAGCAGCTTTATCAGTAACACTGAAGCTTTCTTT
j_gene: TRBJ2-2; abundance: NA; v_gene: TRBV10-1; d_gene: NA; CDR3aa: CASSDRSGTGELFF; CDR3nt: TGCGCCAGCAGTGACAGGTCGGGGACCGGGGAGCTGTTTTTT
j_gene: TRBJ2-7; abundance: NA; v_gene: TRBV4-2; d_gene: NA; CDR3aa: CASSQDGGGWEQYF; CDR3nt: TGTGCCAGCAGCCAAGACGGGGGAGGATGGGAGCAGTACTTC
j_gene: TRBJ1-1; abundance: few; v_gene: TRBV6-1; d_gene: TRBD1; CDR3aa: CASGPGTGSGTEAFF; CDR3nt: TGTGCCAGCGGTCCCGGGACAGGGTCGGGCACTGAAGCTTTCTTT
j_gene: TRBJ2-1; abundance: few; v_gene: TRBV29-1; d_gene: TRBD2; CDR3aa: CSVEPAGTYNEQFF; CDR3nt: TGCAGCGTTGAGCCAGCGGGGACCTACAATGAGCAGTTCTTC
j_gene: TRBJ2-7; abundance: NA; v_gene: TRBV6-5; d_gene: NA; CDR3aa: CASRDGYEQYF; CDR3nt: TGTGCCAGCAGGGACGGTTACGAGCAGTACTTC